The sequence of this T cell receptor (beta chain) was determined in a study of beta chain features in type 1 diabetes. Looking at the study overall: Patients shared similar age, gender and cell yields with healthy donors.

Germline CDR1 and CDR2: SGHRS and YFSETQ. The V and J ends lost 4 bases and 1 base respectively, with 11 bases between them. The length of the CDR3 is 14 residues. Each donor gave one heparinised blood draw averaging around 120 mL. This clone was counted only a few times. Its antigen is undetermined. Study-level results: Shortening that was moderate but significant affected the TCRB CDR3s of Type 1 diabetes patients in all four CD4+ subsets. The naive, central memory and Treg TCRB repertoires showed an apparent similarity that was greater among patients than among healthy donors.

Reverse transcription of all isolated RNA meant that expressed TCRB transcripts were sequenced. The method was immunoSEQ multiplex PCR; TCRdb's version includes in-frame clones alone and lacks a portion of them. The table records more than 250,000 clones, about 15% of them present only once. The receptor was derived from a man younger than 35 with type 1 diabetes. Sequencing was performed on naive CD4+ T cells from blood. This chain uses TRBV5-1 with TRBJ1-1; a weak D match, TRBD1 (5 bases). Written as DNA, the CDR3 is TGCGCCAGCAGCGTCGACAGACCGAACACTGAAGCTTTCTTT. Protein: CASSVDRPNTEAFF.